Listed here are 10 T cell receptor beta chains from one sample, sequenced in a study of PD-L1 blockade in urothelial cancer. Clones were sequenced by immunoSEQ multiplex PCR, and TCRdb holds only the in-frame ones, with some missing. There are 38,000 or so clones in the sample; over 70% occur only once, and about 15% lies in the top ten. Sequences were derived from PBMCs, sampled around atezolizumab (anti-PD-L1) treatment. These TCRs come from a man in his fifties or sixties with urothelial cancer.

The J gene is TRBJ2-2, the V gene TRBV5-1, with 8 bases fitting TRBD2. The V gene's germline CDR1 is SGHRS and CDR2 YFSETQ. With 1 base clipped from V and 0 bases from J, the junction kept 2 bases outside the gene matches. This CDR3 spans 16 amino acids. The CDR3 reads CASSLRLATNTGELFF. Written as DNA, the CDR3 is TGCGCCAGCAGCTTGCGACTAGCGACGAACACCGGGGAGCTGTTTTTT.

A single count supports this clone. The chain couples TRBV7-9 to TRBJ1-1; D gene ambiguous. Germline V gene lookup returns CDR1 SEHNR and CDR2 FQNEAQ (reference sequence). Between the trimmed V and J ends, which lost 1 base and 10 bases, there was a span of 25 bases. The CDR3 has 17 residues. CDR3 DNA: TGTGCCAGCAGCTTAGGGGAGTCGACCTGGACCCAAAAAGGAGCTTTCTTT. Its protein is CASSLGESTWTQKGAFF.

In its sample, this clone was seen once. The chain combines TRBV5-1 with TRBJ2-3, with 9 bases lining up with TRBD2. Germline CDR1 SGHRS, CDR2 YFSETQ. The V gene end was trimmed by 0 bases and the J gene end by 5 bases; junction bases not matched to a gene: 4. This CDR3 has 15 amino acids. The CDR3 DNA follows: TGCGCCAGCAGCTTGGGCGGGGGGGCCGTAGATACGCAGTATTTT. It encodes CASSLGGGAVDTQYF. The entire variable domain, with the rest obtained from reference TRBV5-1 and TRBJ2-3, is as follows: KAGVTQTPRYLIKTRGQQVTLSCSPISGHRSVSWYQQTPGQGLQFLFEYFSETQRNKGNFPGRFSGRQFSNSRSEMNVSTLELGDSALYLCASSLGGGAVDTQYFGPGTRLTVL.

A word on this clone: A junction boundary mismatches the germline segment, possibly from a read error. The chain carries TRBV7-7 and TRBJ2-1; the D gene is possibly TRBD2 (6 bases). Per the germline V gene, CDR1 is SSHAT and CDR2 is FNYEAQ (reference sequence). The CDR3 has 16 residues. Here the CDR3 DNA reads TGTGCTAGCAGCCCATATTCTCGGGACTCTTACAATGAGCAGTTCTTC. Its protein is CASSPYSRDSYNEQFF.

The V call is TRBV10-3, the J call TRBJ2-1; D is possibly TRBD1 (5 bases). Trimming removed 4 bases from V and 1 base from J, with 8 bases in between. This CDR3 is built from 14 residues. Germline assignment: CDR1 ENHRY and CDR2 SYGVKD. The CDR3 DNA reads as TGTGCCATCAGTGTAGGGGAATCCTACAATGAGCAGTTCTTC. It yields the protein CAISVGESYNEQFF.

In this sample, this clone turned up a few times. This chain uses TRBV6-5 with TRBJ1-2, with TRBD1 identical over 9 bases. V lost 6 bases, J lost 8 bases, and 4 bases stayed unmatched. This CDR3 spans 12 amino acids. Germline V CDR1 and CDR2: MNHEY, SVGAGI. The CDR3 nucleotides read TGTGCCAGCAGACGGACAGGGGAAGGCTACACCTTC. Translating gives CASRRTGEGYTF.

This chain uses TRBV5-6 with TRBJ2-7, with D unclear. V was cut by 3 bases and J by 3 bases, with 13 bases left in between. This CDR3 region has 14 residues. Per germline, CDR1 SGHDT and CDR2 YYEEEE. As DNA, the CDR3 is TGTGCCAGCAGCTCCCCGAACATGATCTACGAGCAGTACTTC. Translation gives CASSSPNMIYEQYF.

The chain has TRBV6-6 and TRBJ2-4; the match to TRBD1 covers 8 bases. Germline V CDR1 and CDR2: MNHNY, SVGAGI (reference sequence). The CDR3 has 14 amino acids. V shed 2 bases and J 7 bases; nucleotides not matched to a gene: 4. The chain's CDR3 is CASSYATGANIQYF. In DNA, the CDR3 is TGTGCCAGCAGTTACGCGACAGGGGCGAACATTCAGTACTTC.

The rearrangement joins TRBV19 to TRBJ2-3; 7 bases agree with TRBD2. V was pared by 5 bases and J by 7 bases, with 15 bases of the junction left unmatched. CDR3 length: 16 amino acids. Germline V gives CDR1 LNHDA, CDR2 SQIVND (reference sequence). CDR3: CASSSYQAGNTNTQYF. The DNA of the CDR3 is TGTGCCAGTAGTTCCTACCAAGCGGGGAATACAAATACGCAGTATTTT.

The chain couples TRBV18 to TRBJ1-3; unclear D gene. V lost 3 bases to trimming and J lost 0 bases, with 9 bases between them. The CDR3 has 15 residues. Germline V gene data show CDR1 as KGHSH and CDR2 as LQKENI. In DNA form, the CDR3 reads TGTGCCAGCTCACCTGACGGGAACTCTGGAAACACCATATATTTT. This gives the protein CASSPDGNSGNTIYF.